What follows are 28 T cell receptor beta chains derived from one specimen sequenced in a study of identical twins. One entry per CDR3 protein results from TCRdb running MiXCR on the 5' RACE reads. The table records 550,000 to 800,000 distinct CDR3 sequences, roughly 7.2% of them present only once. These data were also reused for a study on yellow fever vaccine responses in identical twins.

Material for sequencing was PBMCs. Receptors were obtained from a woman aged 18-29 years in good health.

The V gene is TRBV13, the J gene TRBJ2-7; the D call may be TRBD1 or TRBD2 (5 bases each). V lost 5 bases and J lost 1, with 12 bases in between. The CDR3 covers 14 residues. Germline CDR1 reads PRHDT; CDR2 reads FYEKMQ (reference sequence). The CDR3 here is CASSTRDGSYEQYV. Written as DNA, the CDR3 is TGTGCCAGCAGCACCCGGGACGGATCCTACGAGCAGTACGTC.

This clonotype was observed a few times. Here the CDR3 reads CSAQGSLAEAFF. The CDR3 region has the DNA TGCAGTGCTCAGGGCTCTCTTGCTGAAGCTTTCTTT. This chain connects TRBV20-1 to TRBJ1-1; tentatively, D is TRBD1 (5 bases). Deletions cut 5 bases from V and 6 bases from J, with 13 bases between. CDR3 length: 12 residues. The germline CDR1 and CDR2 sequences are DFQATT and SNEGSKA (reference sequence).

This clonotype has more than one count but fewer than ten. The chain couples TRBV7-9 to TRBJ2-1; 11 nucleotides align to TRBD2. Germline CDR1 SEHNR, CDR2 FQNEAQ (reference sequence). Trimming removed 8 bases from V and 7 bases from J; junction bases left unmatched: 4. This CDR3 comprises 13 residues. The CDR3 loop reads CASQGLAANEQFF. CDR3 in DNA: TGTGCCAGCCAGGGACTAGCGGCAAATGAGCAGTTCTTC.

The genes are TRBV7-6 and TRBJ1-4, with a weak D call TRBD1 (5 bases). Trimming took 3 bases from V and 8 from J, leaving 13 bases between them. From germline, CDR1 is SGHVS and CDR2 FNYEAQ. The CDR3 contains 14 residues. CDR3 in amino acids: CASSFQGPGEKLFF. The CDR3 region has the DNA TGTGCCAGCAGCTTTCAGGGCCCCGGGGAAAAACTGTTTTTT. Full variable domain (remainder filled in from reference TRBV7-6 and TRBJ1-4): GAGVSQSPRYKVTKRGQDVALRCDPISGHVSLYWYRQALGQGPEFLTYFNYEAQQDKSGLPNDRFSAERPEGSISTLTIQRTEQRDSAMYRCASSFQGPGEKLFFGSGTQLSVL.

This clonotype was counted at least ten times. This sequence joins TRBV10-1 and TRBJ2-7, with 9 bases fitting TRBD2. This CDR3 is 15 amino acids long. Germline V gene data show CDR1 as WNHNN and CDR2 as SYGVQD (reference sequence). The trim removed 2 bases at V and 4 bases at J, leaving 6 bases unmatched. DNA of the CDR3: TGCGCCAGCAGTGAGGCTATAGCGGGAGATTACGAGCAGTACTTC. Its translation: CASSEAIAGDYEQYF.

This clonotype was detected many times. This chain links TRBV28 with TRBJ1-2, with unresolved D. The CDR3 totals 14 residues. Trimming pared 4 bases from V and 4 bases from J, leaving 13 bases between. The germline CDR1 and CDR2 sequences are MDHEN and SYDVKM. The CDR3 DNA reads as TGTGCCAGCAGTTCCGCGGGAGGATCCTATGGCTACACCTTC. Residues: CASSSAGGSYGYTF.

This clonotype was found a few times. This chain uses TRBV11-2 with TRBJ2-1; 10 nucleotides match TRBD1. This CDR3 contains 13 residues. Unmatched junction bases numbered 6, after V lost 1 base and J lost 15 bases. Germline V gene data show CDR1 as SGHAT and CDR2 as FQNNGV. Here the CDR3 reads CASSLVRDRGLFF. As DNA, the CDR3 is TGTGCCAGCAGCTTAGTTCGGGACAGGGGCTTGTTCTTC. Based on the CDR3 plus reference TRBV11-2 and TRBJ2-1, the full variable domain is EAGVAQSPRYKIIEKRQSVAFWCNPISGHATLYWYQQILGQGPKLLIQFQNNGVVDDSQLPKDRFSAERLKGVDSTLKIQPAKLEDSAVYLCASSLVRDRGLFFGPGTRLTVL.

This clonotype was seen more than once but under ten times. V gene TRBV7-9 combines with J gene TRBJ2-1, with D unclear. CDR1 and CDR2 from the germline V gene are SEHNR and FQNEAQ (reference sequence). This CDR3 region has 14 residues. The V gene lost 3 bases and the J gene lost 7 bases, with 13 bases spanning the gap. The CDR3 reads CASSFLGQTNEQFF. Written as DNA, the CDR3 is TGTGCCAGCAGCTTCCTTGGGCAGACAAATGAGCAGTTCTTC.

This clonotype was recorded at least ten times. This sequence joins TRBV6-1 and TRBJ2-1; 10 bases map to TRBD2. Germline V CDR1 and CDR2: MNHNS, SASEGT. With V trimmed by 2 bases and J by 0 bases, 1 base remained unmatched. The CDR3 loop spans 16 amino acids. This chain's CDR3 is CASSELAGASYNEQFF. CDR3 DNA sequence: TGTGCCAGCAGTGAACTAGCGGGGGCCTCCTACAATGAGCAGTTCTTC.

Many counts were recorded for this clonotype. The chain's CDR3 is CASSPGLADTGELFF. In nucleotides, the CDR3 is TGCGCCAGCAGCCCCGGACTAGCAGACACCGGGGAGCTGTTTTTT. The chain uses TRBV5-1 and TRBJ2-2; 8 nucleotides line up with TRBD2. The V and J ends lost 4 bases and 3 bases, in that order; junction bases with no gene match: 5. Germline loops: CDR1 SGHRS, CDR2 YFSETQ. The CDR3 loop spans 15 amino acids. The complete variable domain, with remaining parts taken from reference TRBV5-1 and TRBJ2-2, reads KAGVTQTPRYLIKTRGQQVTLSCSPISGHRSVSWYQQTPGQGLQFLFEYFSETQRNKGNFPGRFSGRQFSNSRSEMNVSTLELGDSALYLCASSPGLADTGELFFGEGSRLTVL.

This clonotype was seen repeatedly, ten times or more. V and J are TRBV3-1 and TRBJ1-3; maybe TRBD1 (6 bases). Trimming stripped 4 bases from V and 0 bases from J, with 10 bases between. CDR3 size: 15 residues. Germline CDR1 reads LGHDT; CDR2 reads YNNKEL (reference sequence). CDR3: CASSPGTFSGNTIYF. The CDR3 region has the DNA TGTGCCAGCAGCCCCGGGACATTCTCTGGAAACACCATATATTTT.

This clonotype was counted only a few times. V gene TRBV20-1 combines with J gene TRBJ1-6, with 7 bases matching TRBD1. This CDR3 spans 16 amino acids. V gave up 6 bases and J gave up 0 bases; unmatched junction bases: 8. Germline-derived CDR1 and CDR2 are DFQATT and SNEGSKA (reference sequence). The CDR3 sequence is CSAQGQTSSYNSPLHF. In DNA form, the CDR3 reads TGCAGTGCCCAGGGACAGACGAGCTCCTATAATTCACCCCTCCACTTT.

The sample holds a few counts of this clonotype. The CDR3 DNA is TGTGCCAGCAGCCAAGGGAGTGGCGGGGGGCCTTCCTACGAGCAGTACGTC. Protein sequence: CASSQGSGGGPSYEQYV. V gene TRBV3-1 combines with J gene TRBJ2-7, with 8 bases aligning to TRBD2. CDR1 is LGHDT and CDR2 is YNNKEL in the germline V gene (reference sequence). Germline trimming cut 1 base from V and 1 base from J; bases unmatched to any gene: 9. The CDR3 runs to 17 residues.

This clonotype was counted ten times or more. CDR3 protein: CASSYSEGNTEAFF. The CDR3, as DNA: TGTGCCAGCAGTTACTCCGAGGGGAACACTGAAGCTTTCTTT. This chain links TRBV6-5 with TRBJ1-1, with unresolved D. The CDR3 length is 14 residues. Trimming pared 0 bases from V and 1 base from J, leaving 6 bases between. In germline, CDR1 is MNHEY, CDR2 SVGAGI.

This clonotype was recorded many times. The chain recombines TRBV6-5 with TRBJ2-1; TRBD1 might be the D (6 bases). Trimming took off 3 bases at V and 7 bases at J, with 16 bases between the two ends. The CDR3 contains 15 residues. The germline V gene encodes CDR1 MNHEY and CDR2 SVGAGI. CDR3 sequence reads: CASSYGTFPQNEQFF. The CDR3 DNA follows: TGTGCCAGCAGTTATGGGACATTCCCACAGAATGAGCAGTTCTTC.

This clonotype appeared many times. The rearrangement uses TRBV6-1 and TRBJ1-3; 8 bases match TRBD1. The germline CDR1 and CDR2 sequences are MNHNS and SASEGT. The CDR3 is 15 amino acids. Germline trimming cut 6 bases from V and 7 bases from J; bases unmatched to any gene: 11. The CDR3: CASSHGPGQANTIYF. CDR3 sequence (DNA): TGTGCCAGCAGCCATGGTCCGGGACAGGCGAACACCATATATTTT.

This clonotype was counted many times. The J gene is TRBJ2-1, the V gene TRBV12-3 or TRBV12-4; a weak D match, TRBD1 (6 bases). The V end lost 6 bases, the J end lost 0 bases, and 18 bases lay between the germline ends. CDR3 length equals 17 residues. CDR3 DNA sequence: TGTGCCAGCAGCCCCGGTCAGGGGCTTAGCTCCTACAATGAGCAGTTCTTC. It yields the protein CASSPGQGLSSYNEQFF.

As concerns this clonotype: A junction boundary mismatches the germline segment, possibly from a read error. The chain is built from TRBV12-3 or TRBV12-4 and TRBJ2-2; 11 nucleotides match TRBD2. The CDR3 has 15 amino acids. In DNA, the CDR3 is TGTGCCAGCATTACGGGACTAGCGGCCACCGGGGAGCTGTGTTTT. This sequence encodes CASITGLAATGELCF.

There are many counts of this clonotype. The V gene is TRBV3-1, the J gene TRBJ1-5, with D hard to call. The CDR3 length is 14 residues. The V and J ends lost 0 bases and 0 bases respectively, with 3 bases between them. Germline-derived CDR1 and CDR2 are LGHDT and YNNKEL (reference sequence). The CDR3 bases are TGTGCCAGCAGCCAAGATTCTAGCAATCAGCCCCAGCATTTT. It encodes CASSQDSSNQPQHF.

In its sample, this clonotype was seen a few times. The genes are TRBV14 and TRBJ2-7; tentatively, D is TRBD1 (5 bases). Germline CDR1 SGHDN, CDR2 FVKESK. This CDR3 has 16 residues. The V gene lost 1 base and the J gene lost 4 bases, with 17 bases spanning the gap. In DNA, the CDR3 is TGTGCCAGCAGCCAAGGAAAGGGGAAAGCAGGGTACGAGCAGTACTTC. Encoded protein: CASSQGKGKAGYEQYF.

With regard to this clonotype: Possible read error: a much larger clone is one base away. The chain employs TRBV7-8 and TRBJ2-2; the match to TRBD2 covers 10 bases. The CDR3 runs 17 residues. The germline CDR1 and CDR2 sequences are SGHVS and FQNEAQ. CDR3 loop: CAGRTTSGQANTGELFF. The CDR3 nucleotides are TGTGCCGGCAGAACGACTAGCGGGCAGGCGAACACCGGGGAGCTGTTTTTT.

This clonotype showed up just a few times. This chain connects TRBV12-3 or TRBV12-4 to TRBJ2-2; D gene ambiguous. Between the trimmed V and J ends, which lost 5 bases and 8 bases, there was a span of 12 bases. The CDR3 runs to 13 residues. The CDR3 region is CASSKVYRGELFF. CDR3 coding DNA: TGTGCCAGCAGTAAGGTCTACAGAGGGGAGCTGTTTTTT.

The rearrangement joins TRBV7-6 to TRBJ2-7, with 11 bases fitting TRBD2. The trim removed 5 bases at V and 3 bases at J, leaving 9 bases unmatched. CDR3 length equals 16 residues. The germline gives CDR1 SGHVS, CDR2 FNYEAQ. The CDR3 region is CASSPNLAGGNYEQYF. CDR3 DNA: TGTGCCAGCAGCCCTAATTTAGCGGGGGGGAACTACGAGCAGTACTTC.

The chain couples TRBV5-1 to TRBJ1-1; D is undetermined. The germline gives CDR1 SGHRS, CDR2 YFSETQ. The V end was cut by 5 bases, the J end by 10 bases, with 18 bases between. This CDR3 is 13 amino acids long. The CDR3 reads CASRHYRGGGAFF. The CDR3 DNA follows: TGCGCCAGCAGACACTACCGAGGTGGTGGAGCTTTCTTT.

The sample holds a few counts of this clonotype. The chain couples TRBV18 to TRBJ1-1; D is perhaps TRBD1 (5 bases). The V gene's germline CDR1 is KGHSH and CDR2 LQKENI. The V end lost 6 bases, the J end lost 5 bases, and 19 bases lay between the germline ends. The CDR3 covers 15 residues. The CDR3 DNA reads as TGTGCCAGCTCCCCCCGGGGCGGGCGCGAGACTGAAGCTTTCTTT. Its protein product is CASSPRGGRETEAFF.

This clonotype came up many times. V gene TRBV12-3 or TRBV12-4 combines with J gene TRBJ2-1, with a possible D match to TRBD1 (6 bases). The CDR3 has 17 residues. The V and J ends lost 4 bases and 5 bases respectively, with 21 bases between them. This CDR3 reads CASSSPKGQGPNNEQFF. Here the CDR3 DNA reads TGTGCCAGCAGTTCCCCTAAGGGCCAGGGGCCGAACAATGAGCAGTTCTTC.

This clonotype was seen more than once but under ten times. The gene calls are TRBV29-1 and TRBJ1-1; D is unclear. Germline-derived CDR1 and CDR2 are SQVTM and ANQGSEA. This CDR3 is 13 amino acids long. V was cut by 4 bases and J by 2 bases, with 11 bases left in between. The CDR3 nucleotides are TGCAGCGTTGTAAGCCAGCATAACACTGAAGCTTTCTTT. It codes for CSVVSQHNTEAFF.

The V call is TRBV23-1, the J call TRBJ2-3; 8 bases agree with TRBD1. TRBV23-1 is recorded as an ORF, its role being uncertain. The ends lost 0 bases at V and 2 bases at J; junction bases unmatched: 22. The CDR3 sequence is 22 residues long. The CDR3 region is CASSQSIRHSFMTGAFTDTQYF. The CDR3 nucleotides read TGCGCCAGCAGTCAATCGATACGTCACTCCTTCATGACAGGGGCTTTCACAGATACGCAGTATTTT.